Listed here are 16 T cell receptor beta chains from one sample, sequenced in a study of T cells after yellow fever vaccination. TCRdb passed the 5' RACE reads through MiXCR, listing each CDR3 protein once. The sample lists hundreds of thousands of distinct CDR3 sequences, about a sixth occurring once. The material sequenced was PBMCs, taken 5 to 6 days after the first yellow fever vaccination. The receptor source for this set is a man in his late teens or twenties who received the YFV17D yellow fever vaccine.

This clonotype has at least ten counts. Written as DNA, the CDR3 is TGTGCCAGCAGCCTTCCAGGGAGAGTCCAAGCTTTCTTT. This sequence encodes CASSLPGRVQAFF. J is TRBJ1-1 and V is TRBV11-2; the D gene is possibly TRBD1 (5 bases). The CDR3 length is 13 residues. Germline lookup yields CDR1 SGHAT and CDR2 FQNNGV. V lost 5 bases to trimming and J lost 9 bases, with 16 bases between them.

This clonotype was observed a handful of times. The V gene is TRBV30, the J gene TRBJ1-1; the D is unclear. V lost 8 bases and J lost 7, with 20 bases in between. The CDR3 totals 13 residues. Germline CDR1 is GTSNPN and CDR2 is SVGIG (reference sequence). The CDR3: CASQRGNGIEAFF. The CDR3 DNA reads TGTGCCAGTCAAAGAGGGAACGGAATTGAAGCTTTCTTT.

The CDR3 nucleotides are TGTGCCAGCAGCGTAGGCAGGGTAGGGTATGGCTACACCTTC. Protein product: CASSVGRVGYGYTF. The rearrangement links TRBV9 to TRBJ1-2, with a possible D match to TRBD1 (5 bases). Trimming removed 0 bases at V and 5 bases at J, with 11 bases between. Per the germline V gene, CDR1 is SGDLS and CDR2 is YYNGEE. The CDR3 is 14 residues long.

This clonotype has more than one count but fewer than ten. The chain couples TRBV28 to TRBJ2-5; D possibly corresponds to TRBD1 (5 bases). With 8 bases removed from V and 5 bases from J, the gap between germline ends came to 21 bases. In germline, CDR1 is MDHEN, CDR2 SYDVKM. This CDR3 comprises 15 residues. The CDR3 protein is CASGSLSFPGETQYF. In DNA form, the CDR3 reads TGTGCCAGCGGATCTCTTTCTTTTCCAGGGGAGACCCAGTACTTC.

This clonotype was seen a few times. The CDR3 bases are TGTGCCAGCAGCTTTGCTAGCGGGGGGGCAAAGACCCAGTACTTC. As protein: CASSFASGGAKTQYF. The rearrangement joins TRBV7-2 to TRBJ2-5, with TRBD2 identical over 12 bases. CDR1 is SGHTA and CDR2 is FQGNSA in the germline V gene. CDR3 length: 15 residues. The trim removed 3 bases at V and 6 bases at J, leaving 5 bases unmatched.

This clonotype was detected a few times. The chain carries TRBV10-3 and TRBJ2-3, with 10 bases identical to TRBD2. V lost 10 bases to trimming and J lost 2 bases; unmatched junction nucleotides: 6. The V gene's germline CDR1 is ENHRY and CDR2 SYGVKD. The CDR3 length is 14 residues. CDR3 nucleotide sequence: TGTGCCAGCGAAGCGGGGGGGACCACAGATACGCAGTATTTT. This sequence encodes CASEAGGTTDTQYF.

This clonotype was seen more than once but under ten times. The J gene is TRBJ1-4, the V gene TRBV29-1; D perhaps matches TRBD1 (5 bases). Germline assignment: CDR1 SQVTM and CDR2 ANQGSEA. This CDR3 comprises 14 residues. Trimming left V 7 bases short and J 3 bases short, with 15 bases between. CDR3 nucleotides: TGCAGCGCGGTTGACAGTAAACCTAATGAAAAACTGTTTTTT. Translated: CSAVDSKPNEKLFF.

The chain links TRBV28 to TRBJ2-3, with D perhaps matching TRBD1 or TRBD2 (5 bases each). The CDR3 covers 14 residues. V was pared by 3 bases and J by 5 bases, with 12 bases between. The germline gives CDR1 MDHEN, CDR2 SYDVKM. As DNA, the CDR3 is TGTGCCAGCAGTTTGGGACGGGGTCTAGATACGCAGTATTTT. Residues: CASSLGRGLDTQYF.

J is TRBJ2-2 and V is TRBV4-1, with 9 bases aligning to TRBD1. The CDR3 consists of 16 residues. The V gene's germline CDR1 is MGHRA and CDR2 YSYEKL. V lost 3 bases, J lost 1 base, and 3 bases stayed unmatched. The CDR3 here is CASSHPGQGNTGELFF. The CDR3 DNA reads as TGCGCCAGCAGCCATCCGGGACAGGGGAACACCGGGGAGCTGTTTTTT.

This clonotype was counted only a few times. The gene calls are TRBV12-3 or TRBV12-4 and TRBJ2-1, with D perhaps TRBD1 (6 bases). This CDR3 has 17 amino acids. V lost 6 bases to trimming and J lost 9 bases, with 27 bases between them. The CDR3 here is CASSPAGGRGIRGEQFF. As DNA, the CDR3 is TGTGCCAGCAGCCCCGCCGGTGGCAGGGGCATTAGGGGTGAGCAGTTCTTC.

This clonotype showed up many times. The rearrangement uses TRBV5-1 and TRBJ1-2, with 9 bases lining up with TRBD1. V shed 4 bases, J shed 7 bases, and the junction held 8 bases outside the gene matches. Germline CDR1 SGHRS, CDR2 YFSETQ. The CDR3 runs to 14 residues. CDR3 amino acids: CASSPGQGNGGYTF. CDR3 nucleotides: TGCGCCAGCAGCCCTGGACAGGGGAACGGTGGCTACACCTTC.

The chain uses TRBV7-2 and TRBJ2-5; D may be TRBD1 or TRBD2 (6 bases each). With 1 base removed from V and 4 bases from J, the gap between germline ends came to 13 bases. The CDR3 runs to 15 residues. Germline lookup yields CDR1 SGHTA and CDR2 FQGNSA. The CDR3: CASSLEGVLAETQYF. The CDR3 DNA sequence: TGTGCCAGCAGCTTAGAGGGGGTACTAGCAGAGACCCAGTACTTC.

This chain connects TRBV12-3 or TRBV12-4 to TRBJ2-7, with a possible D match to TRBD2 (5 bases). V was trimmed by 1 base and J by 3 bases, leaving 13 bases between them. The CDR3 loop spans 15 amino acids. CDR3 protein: CASSLGGSRNYEQYF. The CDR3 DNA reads TGTGCCAGCAGTTTAGGCGGGTCTAGGAACTACGAGCAGTACTTC.

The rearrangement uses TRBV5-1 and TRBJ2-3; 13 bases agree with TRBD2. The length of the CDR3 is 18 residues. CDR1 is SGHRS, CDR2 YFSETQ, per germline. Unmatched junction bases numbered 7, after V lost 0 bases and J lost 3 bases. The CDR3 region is CASSLGTSGGGATDTQYF. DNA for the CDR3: TGCGCCAGCAGCTTGGGAACTAGCGGGGGGGGCGCTACAGATACGCAGTATTTT. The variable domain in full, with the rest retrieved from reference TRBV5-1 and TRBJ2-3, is KAGVTQTPRYLIKTRGQQVTLSCSPISGHRSVSWYQQTPGQGLQFLFEYFSETQRNKGNFPGRFSGRQFSNSRSEMNVSTLELGDSALYLCASSLGTSGGGATDTQYFGPGTRLTVL.

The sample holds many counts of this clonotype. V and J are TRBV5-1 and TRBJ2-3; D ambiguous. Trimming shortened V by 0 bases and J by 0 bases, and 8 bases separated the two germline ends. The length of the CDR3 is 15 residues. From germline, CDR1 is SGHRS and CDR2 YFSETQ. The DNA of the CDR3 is TGCGCCAGCAGCTTGGCAGGAACCAGCACAGATACGCAGTATTTT. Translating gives CASSLAGTSTDTQYF.

CDR3 coding DNA: TGTGCCAGCAGCCAAAGGGCCGACGGACTCAGGGAAAAACTGTTTTTT. The encoded protein is CASSQRADGLREKLFF. The V call is TRBV3-1, the J call TRBJ1-4; D gene unclear. Germline V gene lookup returns CDR1 LGHDT and CDR2 YNNKEL (reference sequence). The CDR3 is 16 residues long. The V end lost 2 bases, the J end lost 8 bases, and 18 bases lay between the germline ends.